Reported below is one T cell receptor beta chain. Researchers prepared the TCRbeta library using unique molecular identifiers, the study reports. TCRdb independently ran MiXCR on the PCR reads; one entry per CDR3 protein. The data contain about 540,000 distinct CDR3 sequences, around 16% of them seen just once; the ten biggest clones take up 2.5% to 4%. Trimming pared 0 bases from V and 2 bases from J, leaving 6 bases between. Germline assignment: CDR1 DFQATT and CDR2 SNEGSKA (reference sequence). CDR3 length equals 13 residues. The data derive from a study of T-cell reconstitution after alpha-beta-depleted transplantation in children.

This clonotype was sampled from a human donor who donated a stem cell graft to a child with acute lymphoblastic leukemia. V and J are TRBV20-1 and TRBJ2-3, with D unresolved. Material: PBMCs from the stem cell graft donor, obtained from the stem cell graft. The CDR3 spells CSAREANTDTQYF. Written as DNA, the CDR3 is TGCAGTGCTAGAGAGGCCAACACAGATACGCAGTATTTT.